Shown below are 17 T cell receptor beta chains from a single sample sequenced in a study of cytomegalovirus exposure and HLA in healthy donors. A multiplex PCR was run with 60 Vbeta primers and 13 Jbeta primers. The repertoire was sequenced with immunoSEQ multiplex PCR; TCRdb's copy has only in-frame clones and lacks some. The profile shows about 190,000 clones, roughly 79% of them singletons. Sequenced input: PBMCs. These receptors came from a woman under 30 in good health and CMV-seronegative.

This clone has just one count. Here the CDR3 DNA reads TGTGCCAGCAGCCAAGGTCCCATTCACTATGGCTACACCTTC. It is translated as CASSQGPIHYGYTF. This chain uses TRBV4-2 with TRBJ1-2, with D unresolved. The CDR3 totals 14 residues. Germline V lookup: CDR1 LGHNA, CDR2 YNFKEQ. V gave up 1 base and J gave up 3 bases, with 9 bases separating them.

V gene TRBV29-1 combines with J gene TRBJ1-3, with D uncertain. Looked up from germline, CDR1 is SQVTM and CDR2 is ANQGSEA. The length of the CDR3 is 14 residues. Trimming stripped 4 bases from V and 0 bases from J, with 10 bases between. The CDR3 protein is CSVVSGISGNTIYF. In DNA form, the CDR3 reads TGCAGCGTTGTATCAGGCATCTCTGGAAACACCATATATTTT.

This clone was picked up a small number of times. The rearrangement joins TRBV4-2 to TRBJ2-7, with D perhaps TRBD2 (8 bases). Germline values: CDR1 LGHNA, CDR2 YNFKEQ. The CDR3 extends over 19 amino acids. The germline V and J ends were trimmed by 0 bases and 3 bases, with 24 bases remaining between them. CDR3 residues: CASSQDGYPGGLAGYEQYF. The CDR3, as DNA: TGTGCCAGCAGCCAAGATGGGTACCCAGGGGGTCTAGCGGGCTACGAGCAGTACTTC.

This chain links TRBV7-2 with TRBJ2-5; 7 bases fit TRBD2. Germline CDR1 is SGHTA and CDR2 is FQGNSA. V shed 3 bases and J 2 bases; nucleotides not matched to a gene: 6. This CDR3 region has 15 residues. CDR3: CASSFSSGKQETQYF. CDR3 sequence (DNA): TGTGCCAGCAGCTTTTCCAGCGGGAAACAAGAGACCCAGTACTTC.

CDR3 DNA: TGTGCCAGCAGCTTATATGGACTAGCGGGGAAACCGCTCCTCCAAGAGACCCAGTACTTC. Its translation is CASSLYGLAGKPLLQETQYF. The rearrangement uses TRBV7-8 and TRBJ2-5; 12 bases are a match to TRBD2. Germline V lookup: CDR1 SGHVS, CDR2 FQNEAQ. V lost 2 bases, J lost 1 base, and 14 bases stayed unmatched. This CDR3 has 20 residues.

As to this clone: An end of the junction differs from the germline gene, which may be a read error. The V gene is TRBV4-1, the J gene TRBJ1-3; D may be TRBD1 (5 bases). The germline gives CDR1 MGHRA, CDR2 YSYEKL. This CDR3 is built from 13 residues. The CDR3 loop reads CASSRWGGSTIYF. DNA for the CDR3: TGCGCCAGCAGCCGTTGGGGGGGAAGCACCATATATTTT.

The chain links TRBV5-1 to TRBJ1-6; weak D call: TRBD1 (5 bases). Germline CDR1 and CDR2: SGHRS and YFSETQ. The CDR3 runs to 15 residues. V shed 4 bases and J shed 4 bases, with 12 bases lying between them. The CDR3 region has the DNA TGCGCCAGCAGCCCCCGGGAGGGGTATAATTCACCCCTCCACTTT. Translation: CASSPREGYNSPLHF. The variable domain in full, with the rest retrieved from reference TRBV5-1 and TRBJ1-6, is KAGVTQTPRYLIKTRGQQVTLSCSPISGHRSVSWYQQTPGQGLQFLFEYFSETQRNKGNFPGRFSGRQFSNSRSEMNVSTLELGDSALYLCASSPREGYNSPLHFGNGTRLTVT.

V is TRBV6-1 and J is TRBJ2-7; D possibly corresponds to TRBD1 (6 bases). V shed 7 bases and J shed 2 bases, with 12 bases lying between them. The germline V gene has CDR1 MNHNS and CDR2 SASEGT. The CDR3 is 13 amino acids. CDR3: CASTYRDAYEQYF. The CDR3 DNA reads as TGTGCCAGCACCTACAGGGACGCCTACGAGCAGTACTTC.

CDR3 loop: CASSLDLDTQYF. CDR3 DNA: TGTGCCAGCAGCTTAGACTTGGATACGCAGTATTTT. This chain connects TRBV7-3 to TRBJ2-3; D is ambiguous. Trimming removed 2 bases at V and 6 bases at J, with 6 bases between. Germline CDR1 and CDR2: SGHTA and FQGTGA. This CDR3 has 12 amino acids.

The genes are TRBV6-6 and TRBJ1-1; unclear D gene. Trimming cost V 6 bases and J 0 bases, with 5 bases left between them. The CDR3 has 12 amino acids. Germline V lookup: CDR1 MNHNY, CDR2 SVGAGI (reference sequence). This chain's CDR3 is CASRTMNTEAFF. CDR3 in DNA: TGTGCCAGCAGAACTATGAACACTGAAGCTTTCTTT.

This chain connects TRBV6-5 to TRBJ1-1, with D possibly matching TRBD1 (6 bases). This CDR3 is built from 14 residues. Trimming stripped 2 bases from V and 7 bases from J, with 14 bases between. Germline V gives CDR1 MNHEY, CDR2 SVGAGI. CDR3 residues: CASSYKGVRNEAFF. The CDR3 DNA is TGTGCCAGCAGTTACAAGGGGGTCAGGAATGAAGCTTTCTTT.

The chain links TRBV25-1 to TRBJ1-2, with TRBD1 as a possible D gene (5 bases). Germline CDR1 is MGHDK and CDR2 is SYGVNS. The CDR3 covers 14 residues. Trimming removed 5 bases from V and 4 bases from J, with 14 bases in between. For the CDR3, the DNA is TGTGCCAGCAGTCTTGGGGCGGAAGGCTATGGCTACACCTTC. Protein sequence: CASSLGAEGYGYTF.

A note on this clone: Additional DNA sequences in this sample encode the identical CDR3. This chain connects TRBV27 to TRBJ1-2; 7 bases line up with TRBD1. CDR1 and CDR2 (germline): MNHEY, SMNVEV (reference sequence). This CDR3 comprises 14 residues. V gave up 9 bases and J gave up 2 bases; unmatched junction bases: 9. Here the CDR3 reads CASSLRGPNYGYTF. CDR3 coding DNA: TGTGCCAGTTCCCTAAGGGGGCCCAACTATGGCTACACCTTC.

This clone was seen once. The gene calls are TRBV4-3 and TRBJ2-1; 8 bases map to TRBD2. The V gene end was trimmed by 3 bases and the J gene end by 6 bases; junction bases not matched to a gene: 4. The CDR3 loop spans 14 amino acids. Germline V gene sequence: CDR1 LGHNA, CDR2 YSLEER. CDR3 nucleotide sequence: TGCGCCAGCAGCCAGGACACTAGCGGCAATGAGCAGTTCTTC. This gives the protein CASSQDTSGNEQFF.

This clone was seen only a few times. V is TRBV11-1 and J is TRBJ1-1; no reliable D call. The germline V gene encodes CDR1 SGHAT and CDR2 FQDESV (reference sequence). The CDR3 spans 12 residues. V was pared by 5 bases and J by 4 bases, with 8 bases between. CDR3 in amino acids: CASSKYSTEAFF. The CDR3 region has the DNA TGTGCCAGCAGCAAGTACAGCACTGAAGCTTTCTTT.

The chain carries TRBV7-8 and TRBJ1-1, with 7 bases identical to TRBD1. Germline V CDR1 and CDR2: SGHVS, FQNEAQ. Germline trimming cut 5 bases from V and 4 bases from J; bases unmatched to any gene: 10. This CDR3 spans 15 amino acids. The CDR3 spells CASSQTRGPLTEAFF. The CDR3 DNA follows: TGTGCCAGCAGCCAAACAAGGGGGCCCCTCACTGAAGCTTTCTTT.

The gene calls are TRBV6-1 and TRBJ1-6; 8 bases map to TRBD1. The CDR3 is 16 amino acids. With V trimmed by 4 bases and J by 5 bases, 7 bases remained unmatched. Looked up from germline, CDR1 is MNHNS and CDR2 is SASEGT. The chain's CDR3 is CASSVIPGQDNSPLHF. CDR3 coding DNA: TGTGCCAGCAGTGTCATCCCGGGACAGGATAATTCACCCCTCCACTTT.